This TCR beta chain was sequenced in a study of blood T cell repertoires in COVID-19. Study background: The cDNA or gDNA used as material had been derived from T cells, B-cell-depleted T cells, or PBMCs.

CDR3 length equals 14 residues. With 7 bases removed from V and 0 bases from J, the gap between germline ends came to 12 bases. Germline V gives CDR1 SNHLY, CDR2 FYNNEI. The participants were between about 18 and 90 years old and came from fewer than 25 US areas. This clone was counted once. The method was immunoSEQ multiplex PCR; TCRdb's version includes in-frame clones alone and lacks a portion of them. The table includes over 150,000 clones, around 87% detected once. This clonotype was sampled from a young woman who had recovered from COVID-19. This chain connects TRBV2 to TRBJ1-1, with a tentative D call TRBD1 (6 bases). Sequencing input: PBMCs or T cells enriched from blood (not recorded which). Written as DNA, the CDR3 is TGTGCCAGCATTCCGGGACACTTGAACACTGAAGCTTTCTTT. It codes for CASIPGHLNTEAFF.